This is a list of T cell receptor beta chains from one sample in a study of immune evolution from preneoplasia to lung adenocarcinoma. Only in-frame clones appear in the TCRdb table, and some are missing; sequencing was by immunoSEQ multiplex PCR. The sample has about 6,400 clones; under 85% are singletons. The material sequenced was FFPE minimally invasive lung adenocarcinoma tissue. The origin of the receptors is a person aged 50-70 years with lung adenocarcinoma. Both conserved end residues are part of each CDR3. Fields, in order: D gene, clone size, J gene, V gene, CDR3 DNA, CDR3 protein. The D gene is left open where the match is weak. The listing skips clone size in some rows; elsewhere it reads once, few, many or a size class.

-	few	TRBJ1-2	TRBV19	TGTGCCAGCTCGATCCAGACAGGTGGTCGCTACACCTTC	CASSIQTGGRYTF
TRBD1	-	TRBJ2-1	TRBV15	TGTGCCACCAGAATCGCGACAGGGTCTCTCGGTAATGAGCAGTTCTTC	CATRIATGSLGNEQFF
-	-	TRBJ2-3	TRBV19	TGTGCCAGTAGTAAAAGCGGCAGCACAGATACGCAGTATTTT	CASSKSGSTDTQYF
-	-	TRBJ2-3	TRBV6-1	TGTGCCAGCAGTGAAGCCAGGGGGAGCGGGGGCGCCACAGATACGCAGTATTTT	CASSEARGSGGATDTQYF
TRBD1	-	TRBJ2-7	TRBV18	TGTGCCAGCTCACCAAGGGGGCAGGGTAACCACGAGCAGTACTTC	CASSPRGQGNHEQYF
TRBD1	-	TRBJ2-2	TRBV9	TGTGCCAGCAGCGTTTTGGGACAGGGAGTGGCCGGGGAGCTGTTTTTT	CASSVLGQGVAGELFF
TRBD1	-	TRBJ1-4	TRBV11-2	TGTGCCAGCAGCTTAGCGGGATCGACAGGGGCTAATGAAAAACTGTTTTTT	CASSLAGSTGANEKLFF
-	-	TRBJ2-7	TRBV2	TGTGCCGGCAGCCGACAGACTTTCTACGAGCAGTACTTC	CAGSRQTFYEQYF
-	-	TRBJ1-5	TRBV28	TGTGCCAGCAGGGGGGGGTACTCGAGCAATCAGCCCCAGCATTTT	CASRGGYSSNQPQHF
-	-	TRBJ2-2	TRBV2	TGTGCCAGCATGAACGGGAGGAACACCGGGGAGCTGTTTTTT	CASMNGRNTGELFF
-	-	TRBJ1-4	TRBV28	TGTGCCAGCAGTTTATTCCAGCAGAATGAAAAACTGTTTTTT	CASSLFQQNEKLFF
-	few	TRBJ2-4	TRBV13	TGTGCCAGCAGCTTTTACGGGGAGGACATTCAGTACTTC	CASSFYGEDIQYF
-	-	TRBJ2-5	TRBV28	TGTGCCAGCAGTTTCCGGCCGCCGGGACAAGAGACCCAGTACTTC	CASSFRPPGQETQYF
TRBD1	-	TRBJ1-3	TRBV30	TGTGCCAGTAGAACAGGGGCTGGAAACACCATATATTTT	CASRTGAGNTIYF
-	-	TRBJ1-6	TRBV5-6	TGTGCCAGCAGCTTGGTGGGGGATCTCAATTCACCCCTCCACTTT	CASSLVGDLNSPLHF
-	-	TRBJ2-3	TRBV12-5	TGTGCTAGTGGTTTGTCTCATGGACAGTACACAGATACGCAGTATTTT	CASGLSHGQYTDTQYF
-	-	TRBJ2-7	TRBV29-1	TGCAGCGTTGTTTTCGAAGGCAACTCTCTCGAGCAGTACTTC	CSVVFEGNSLEQYF
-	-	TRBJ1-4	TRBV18	TGTGCCAGCTCACCCGGCCAGGATAATGAAAAACTGTTTTTT	CASSPGQDNEKLFF
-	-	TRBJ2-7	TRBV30	TGTGCCTGGAGTGTACCCGGCGGGATTTCCTACGAGCAGTACTTC	CAWSVPGGISYEQYF
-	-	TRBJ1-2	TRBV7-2	TGTGCCAGCAGCTTAGCACCAAAGGGCTATGGCTACACCTTC	CASSLAPKGYGYTF
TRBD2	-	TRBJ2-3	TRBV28	TGTGCCAGCAGTTTACCCAGCGGGATAACAGATACGCAGTATTTT	CASSLPSGITDTQYF
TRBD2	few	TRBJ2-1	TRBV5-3	TGTGCCAGAAGCTGGGACAGCGATACTAGCGGGAGAAACGGTGAGCAGTTCTTC	CARSWDSDTSGRNGEQFF
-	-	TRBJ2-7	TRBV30	TGTGCCTGGAGACATACAGGATCGGGGGAGCAGTACTTC	CAWRHTGSGEQYF
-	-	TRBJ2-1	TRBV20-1	TGCAGTGCGCGGGACCTATTTGAGCAGTTCTTC	CSARDLFEQFF
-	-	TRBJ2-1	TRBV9	TGTGCCAGCAGCGCCCGACAGTCCCACAATGAGCAGTTCTTC	CASSARQSHNEQFF
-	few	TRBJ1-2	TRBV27	TGTGCCAGCAGTTCCCTATCCTCGGTTGGAGGGAGAGACGGCTACACCTTC	CASSSLSSVGGRDGYTF
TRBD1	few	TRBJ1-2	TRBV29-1	TGCAGCGTTGAACCTCGGGACAGGGAAGCTGGCTACACCTTC	CSVEPRDREAGYTF
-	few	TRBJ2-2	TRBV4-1	TGCGCCAGCAGCCAATCGAGATGGATCGGGGAGCTGTTTTTT	CASSQSRWIGELFF
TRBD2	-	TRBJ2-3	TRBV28	TGTGCCAGCAGCCGGTTTCGGGGACTAGCGGGGGGCGATACGCAGTATTTT	CASSRFRGLAGGDTQYF
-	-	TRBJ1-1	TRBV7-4	TGTGCCAGCAGCGCCCAATCAGGAGCGAACACTGAAGCTTTCTTT	CASSAQSGANTEAFF
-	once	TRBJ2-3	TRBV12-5	TGTGCTAGTGGGGGGGGCAGGGCGGCAGATACGCAGTATTTT	CASGGGRAADTQYF
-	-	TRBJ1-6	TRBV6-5	TGTGCCAGCAGTTACTCCCCAGGGACTAATTCACCCCTCCACTTT	CASSYSPGTNSPLHF
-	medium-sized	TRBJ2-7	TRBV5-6	TGTGCCAGCAGCCCCGGGTCTAGAACCTACGAGCAGTACTTC	CASSPGSRTYEQYF
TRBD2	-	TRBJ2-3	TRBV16	TGTGCCAGCAGCCAAGACTACCCAAATCTAGCGGGAGGGACAGATACGCAGTATTTT	CASSQDYPNLAGGTDTQYF
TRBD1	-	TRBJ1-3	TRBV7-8	TGTGCCAGCAGCTTAGGGACAGGGGGAGGAAACACCATATATTTT	CASSLGTGGGNTIYF
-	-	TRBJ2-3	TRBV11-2	TGTGCCAGCAGCACGTTACAGGAGAGCACAGATACGCAGTATTTT	CASSTLQESTDTQYF